This T cell receptor (beta chain) was captured by sequencing in a study of OX40 agonist ivuxolimab in advanced cancers. Study background: Patients took ivuxolimab, an agonistic anti-OX40 (CD134) antibody. Of mixed ages from 23 to 79 and averaging approximately 60 years, the group was roughly 85% male.

Points on this clone: What it recognizes is unknown.

Sampling of blood occurred at baseline, cycle 4 day 1, and cycle 7 day 1. Findings and limits, study-wide: The CD4+ and CD8+ T cells in the blood had expanded clonally by week 6 at 0.1 to 3.0 mg/kg.

TCRdb's copy holds only in-frame clones and misses some; the assay was immunoSEQ multiplex PCR. The sample has approximately 27,000 clones, about 88% seen once. The CDR3 is 14 amino acids. The V gene lost 10 bases and the J gene lost 2 bases, with 18 bases spanning the gap. Germline assignment: CDR1 SNHLY and CDR2 FYNNEI. The chain uses TRBV2 and TRBJ2-7, with D perhaps TRBD1 (6 bases). This specimen was CD4+ or CD8+ T cells sorted from blood, taken in a trial of the OX40 agonist ivuxolimab. This clonotype was obtained from an adult with an advanced solid tumor such as melanoma, head and neck, liver or kidney cancer. CDR3 protein: CATTIGQRAYEQYF. The DNA for the CDR3 is TGTGCCACCACAATTGGACAGAGGGCCTACGAGCAGTACTTC.